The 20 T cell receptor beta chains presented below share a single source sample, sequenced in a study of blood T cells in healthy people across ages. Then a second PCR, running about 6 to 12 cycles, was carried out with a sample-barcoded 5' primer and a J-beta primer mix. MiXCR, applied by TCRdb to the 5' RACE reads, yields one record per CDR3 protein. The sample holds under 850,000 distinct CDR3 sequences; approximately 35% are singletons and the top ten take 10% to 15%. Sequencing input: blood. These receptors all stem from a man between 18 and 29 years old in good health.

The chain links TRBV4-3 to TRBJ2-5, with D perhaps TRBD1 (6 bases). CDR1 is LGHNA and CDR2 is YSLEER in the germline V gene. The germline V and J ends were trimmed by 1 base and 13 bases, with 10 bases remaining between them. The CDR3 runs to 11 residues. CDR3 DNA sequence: TGCGCCAGCAGCCAAGGAGACAGGACGTACTTC. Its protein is CASSQGDRTYF.

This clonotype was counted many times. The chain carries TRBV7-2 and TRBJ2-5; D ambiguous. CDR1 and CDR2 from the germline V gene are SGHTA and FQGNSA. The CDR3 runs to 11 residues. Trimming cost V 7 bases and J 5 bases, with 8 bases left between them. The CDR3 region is CASTVTETQYF. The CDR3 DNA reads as TGTGCCAGCACCGTTACGGAGACCCAGTACTTC.

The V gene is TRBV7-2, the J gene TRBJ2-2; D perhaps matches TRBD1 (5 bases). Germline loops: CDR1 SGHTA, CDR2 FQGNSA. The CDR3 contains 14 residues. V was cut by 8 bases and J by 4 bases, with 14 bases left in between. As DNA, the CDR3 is TGTGCCAGCCTCAGGGCAATGGGCACCGGGGAGCTGTTTTTT. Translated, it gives CASLRAMGTGELFF.

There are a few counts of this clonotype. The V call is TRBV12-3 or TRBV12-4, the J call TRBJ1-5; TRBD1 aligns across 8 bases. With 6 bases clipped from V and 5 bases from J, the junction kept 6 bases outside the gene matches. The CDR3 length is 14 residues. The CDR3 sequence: CASSLDRAYQPQHF. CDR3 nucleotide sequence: TGTGCCAGCAGCTTGGACAGGGCCTATCAGCCCCAGCATTTT.

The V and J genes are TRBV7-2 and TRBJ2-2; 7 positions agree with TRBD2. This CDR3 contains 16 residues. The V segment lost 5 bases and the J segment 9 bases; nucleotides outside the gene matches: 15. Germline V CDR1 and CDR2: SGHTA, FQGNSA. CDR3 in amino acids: CASSHPRGAGMRELFF. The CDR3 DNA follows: TGTGCCAGCAGCCACCCCCGAGGAGCGGGGATGCGGGAGCTGTTTTTT. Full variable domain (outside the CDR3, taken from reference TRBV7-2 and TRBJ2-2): GAGVSQSPSNKVTEKGKDVELRCDPISGHTALYWYRQSLGQGLEFLIYFQGNSAPDKSGLPSDRFSAERTGGSVSTLTIQRTQQEDSAVYLCASSHPRGAGMRELFFGEGSRLTVL.

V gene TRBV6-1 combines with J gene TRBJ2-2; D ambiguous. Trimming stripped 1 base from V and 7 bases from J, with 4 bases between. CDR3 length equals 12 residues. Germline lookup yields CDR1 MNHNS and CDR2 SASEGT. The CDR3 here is CASSEGDGELFF. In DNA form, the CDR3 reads TGTGCCAGCAGTGAAGGGGACGGGGAGCTGTTTTTT.

The CDR3 nucleotides are TGTGCCAGCAGCCCTTCTCAGTTAGGGAGCAATCAGCCCCAGCATTTT. It translates to CASSPSQLGSNQPQHF. V and J are TRBV5-6 and TRBJ1-5; D is ambiguous. Trimming stripped 4 bases from V and 1 base from J, with 15 bases between. Germline V gene lookup returns CDR1 SGHDT and CDR2 YYEEEE. This CDR3 contains 16 residues.

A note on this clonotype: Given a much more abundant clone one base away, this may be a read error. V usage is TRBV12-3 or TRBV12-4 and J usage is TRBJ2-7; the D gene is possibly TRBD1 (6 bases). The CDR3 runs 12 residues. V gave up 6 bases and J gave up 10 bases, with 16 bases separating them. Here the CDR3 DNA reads TGTGCCAGCAGCACCAATACAGGGTTACAGTACTTC. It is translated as CASSTNTGLQYF.

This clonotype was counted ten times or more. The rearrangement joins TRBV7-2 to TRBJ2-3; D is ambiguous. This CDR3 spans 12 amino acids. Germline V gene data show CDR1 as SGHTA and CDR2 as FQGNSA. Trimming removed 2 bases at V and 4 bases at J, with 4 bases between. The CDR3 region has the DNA TGTGCCAGCAGCTTATACCCAGATACGCAGTATTTT. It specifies CASSLYPDTQYF.

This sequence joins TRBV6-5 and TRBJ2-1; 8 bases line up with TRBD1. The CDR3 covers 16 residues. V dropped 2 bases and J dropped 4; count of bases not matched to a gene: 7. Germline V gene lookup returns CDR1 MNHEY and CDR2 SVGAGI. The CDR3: CASSYPTGGAYNEQFF. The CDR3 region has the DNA TGTGCCAGCAGTTACCCTACAGGGGGAGCATACAATGAGCAGTTCTTC.

CDR3 sequence reads: CSATYPGRNSYEQYF. The CDR3 nucleotides are TGCAGTGCTACCTATCCGGGACGGAACTCCTACGAGCAGTACTTC. This rearrangement joins TRBV20-1 to TRBJ2-7; D may be TRBD1 or TRBD2 (5 bases each). The germline CDR1 and CDR2 sequences are DFQATT and SNEGSKA (reference sequence). V lost 4 bases and J 0 bases, leaving 16 bases between the germline ends. The CDR3 sequence is 15 residues long.

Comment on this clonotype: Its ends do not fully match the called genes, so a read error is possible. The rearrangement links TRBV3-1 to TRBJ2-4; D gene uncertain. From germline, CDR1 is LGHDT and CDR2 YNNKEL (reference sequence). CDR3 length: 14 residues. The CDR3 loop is CASNQDLPFRIQYF. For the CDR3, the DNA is TGTGCCAGCAACCAAGATTTGCCATTTCGGATTCAGTACTTC.

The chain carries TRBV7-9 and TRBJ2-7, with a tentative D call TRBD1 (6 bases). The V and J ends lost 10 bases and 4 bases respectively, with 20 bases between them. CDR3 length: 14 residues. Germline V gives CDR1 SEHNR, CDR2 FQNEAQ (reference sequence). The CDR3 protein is CAIQSAGQIYEQYF. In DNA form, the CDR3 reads TGTGCCATCCAATCCGCCGGACAGATATACGAGCAGTACTTC.

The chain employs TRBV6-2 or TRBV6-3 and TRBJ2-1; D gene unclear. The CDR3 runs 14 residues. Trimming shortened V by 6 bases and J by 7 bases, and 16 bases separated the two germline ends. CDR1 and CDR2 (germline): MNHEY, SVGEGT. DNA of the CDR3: TGTGCCAGCAGAAACCCGGACGGTTGGAATGAGCAGTTCTTC. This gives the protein CASRNPDGWNEQFF.

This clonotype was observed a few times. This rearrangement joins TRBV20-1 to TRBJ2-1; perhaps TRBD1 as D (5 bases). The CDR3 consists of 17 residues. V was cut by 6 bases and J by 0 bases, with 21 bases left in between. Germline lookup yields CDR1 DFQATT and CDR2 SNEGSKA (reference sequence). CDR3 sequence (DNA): TGCAGTGCACTGAAGGGCAGGGTCCTCTTCTCCTACAATGAGCAGTTCTTC. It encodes CSALKGRVLFSYNEQFF.

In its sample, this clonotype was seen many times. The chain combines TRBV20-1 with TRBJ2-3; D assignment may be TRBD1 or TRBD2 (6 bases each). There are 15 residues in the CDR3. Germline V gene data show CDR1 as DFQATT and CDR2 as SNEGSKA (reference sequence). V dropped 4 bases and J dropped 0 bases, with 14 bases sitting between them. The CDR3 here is CSAKGGLVSTDTQYF. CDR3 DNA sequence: TGCAGTGCTAAGGGGGGCCTCGTTAGCACAGATACGCAGTATTTT.

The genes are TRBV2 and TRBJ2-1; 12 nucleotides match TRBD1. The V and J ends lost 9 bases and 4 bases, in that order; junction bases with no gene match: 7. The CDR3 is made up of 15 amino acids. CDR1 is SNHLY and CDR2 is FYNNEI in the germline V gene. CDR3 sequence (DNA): TGTGCCAGTATCCCGGGACAGGGGGCATACAATGAGCAGTTCTTC. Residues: CASIPGQGAYNEQFF. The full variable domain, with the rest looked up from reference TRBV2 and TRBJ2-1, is EPEVTQTPSHQVTQMGQEVILRCVPISNHLYFYWYRQILGQKVEFLVSFYNNEISEKSEIFDDQFSVERPDGSNFTLKIRSTKLEDSAMYFCASIPGQGAYNEQFFGPGTRLTVL.

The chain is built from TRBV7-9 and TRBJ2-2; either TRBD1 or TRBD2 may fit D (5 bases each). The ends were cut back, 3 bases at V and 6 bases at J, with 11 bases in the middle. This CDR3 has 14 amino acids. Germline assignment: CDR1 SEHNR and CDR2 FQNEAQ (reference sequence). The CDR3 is CASSFGGSPGELFF. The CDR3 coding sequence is TGTGCCAGCAGCTTTGGGGGTAGCCCCGGGGAGCTGTTTTTT.

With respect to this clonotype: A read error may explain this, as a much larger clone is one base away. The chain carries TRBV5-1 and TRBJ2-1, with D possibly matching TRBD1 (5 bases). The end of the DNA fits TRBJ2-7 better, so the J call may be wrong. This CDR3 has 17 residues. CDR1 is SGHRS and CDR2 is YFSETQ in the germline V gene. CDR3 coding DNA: TGCGCCAGCAGCTCAGTGGACACCGCGCCGTCCTACAATGAGCAGTACTTC. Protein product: CASSSVDTAPSYNEQYF.

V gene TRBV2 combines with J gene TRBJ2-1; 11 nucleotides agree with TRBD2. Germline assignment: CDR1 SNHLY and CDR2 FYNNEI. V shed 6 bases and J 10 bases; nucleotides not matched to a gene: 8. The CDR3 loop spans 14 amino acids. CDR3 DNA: TGTGCCAGCAGCTCGGGACTAGCGGTAACCGAGCAGTTCTTC. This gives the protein CASSSGLAVTEQFF.